This record looks at one TCR beta chain sequence and its context. These data come from a study of OX40 agonist ivuxolimab in advanced cancers. Per the germline V gene, CDR1 is LGHNT and CDR2 is FRNRAP. J lost 4 bases, V lost 4 bases, and 2 bases had no gene match. This CDR3 comprises 15 residues. Repertoires were generated with immunoSEQ multiplex PCR, while TCRdb's copy carries only in-frame clones and drops some. The repertoire holds about 150,000 clones, with 85% to 95% as singletons. This clonotype was sampled from an adult with an advanced solid tumor such as melanoma, head and neck, liver or kidney cancer. This chain connects TRBV12-5 to TRBJ2-5; 14 nucleotides match TRBD2. Here the sequenced sample was CD4+ or CD8+ T cells sorted from blood, taken in a trial of the OX40 agonist ivuxolimab. The CDR3 here is CASGSGLAGVETQYF. The CDR3 coding sequence is TGTGCTAGTGGTTCGGGACTAGCGGGAGTAGAGACCCAGTACTTC.